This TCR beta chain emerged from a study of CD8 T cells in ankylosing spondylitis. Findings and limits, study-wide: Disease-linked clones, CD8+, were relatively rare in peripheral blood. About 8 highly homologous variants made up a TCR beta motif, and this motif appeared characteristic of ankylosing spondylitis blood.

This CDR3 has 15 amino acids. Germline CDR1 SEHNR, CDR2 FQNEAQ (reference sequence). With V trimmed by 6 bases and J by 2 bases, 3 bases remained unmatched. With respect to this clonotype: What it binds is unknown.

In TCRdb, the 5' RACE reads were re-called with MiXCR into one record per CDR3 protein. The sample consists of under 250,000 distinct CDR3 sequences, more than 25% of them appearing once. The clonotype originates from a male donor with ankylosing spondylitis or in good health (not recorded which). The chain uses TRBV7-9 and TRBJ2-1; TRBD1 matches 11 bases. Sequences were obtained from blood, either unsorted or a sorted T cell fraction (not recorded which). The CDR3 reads CASRPGQGAYNEQFF. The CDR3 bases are TGTGCCAGCAGACCGGGACAGGGGGCCTACAATGAGCAGTTCTTC.